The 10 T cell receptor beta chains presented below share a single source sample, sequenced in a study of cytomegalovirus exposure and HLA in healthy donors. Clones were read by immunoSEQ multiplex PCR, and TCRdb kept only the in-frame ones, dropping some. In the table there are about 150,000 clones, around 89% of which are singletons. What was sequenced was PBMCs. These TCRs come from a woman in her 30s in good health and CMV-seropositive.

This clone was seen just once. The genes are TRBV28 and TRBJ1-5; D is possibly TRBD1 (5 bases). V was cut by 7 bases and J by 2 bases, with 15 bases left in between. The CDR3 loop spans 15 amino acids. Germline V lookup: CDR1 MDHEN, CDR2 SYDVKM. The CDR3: CASTGGGERNQPQHF. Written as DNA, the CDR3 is TGTGCCAGCACCGGGGGAGGGGAGCGCAATCAGCCCCAGCATTTT.

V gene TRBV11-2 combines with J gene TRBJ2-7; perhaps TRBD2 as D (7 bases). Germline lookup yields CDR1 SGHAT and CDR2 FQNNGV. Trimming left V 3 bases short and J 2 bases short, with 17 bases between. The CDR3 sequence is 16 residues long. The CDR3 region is CASSFSGGWMTYEQYF. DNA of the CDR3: TGTGCCAGCAGCTTTTCGGGGGGCTGGATGACCTACGAGCAGTACTTC.

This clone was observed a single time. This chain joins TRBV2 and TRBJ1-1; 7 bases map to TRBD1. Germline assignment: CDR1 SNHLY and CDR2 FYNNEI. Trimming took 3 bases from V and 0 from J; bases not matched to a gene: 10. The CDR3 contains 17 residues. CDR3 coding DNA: TGTGCCAGCAGTGAGAGACAGGGACGATACTTGAACACTGAAGCTTTCTTT. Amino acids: CASSERQGRYLNTEAFF.

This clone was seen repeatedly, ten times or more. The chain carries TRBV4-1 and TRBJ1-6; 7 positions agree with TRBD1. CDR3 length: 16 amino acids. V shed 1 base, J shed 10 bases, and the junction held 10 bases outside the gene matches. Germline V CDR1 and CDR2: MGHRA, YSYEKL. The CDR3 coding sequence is TGCGCCAGCAGCCAAGTAGGGGCAGGGGGAAACTCACCCCTCCACTTT. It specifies CASSQVGAGGNSPLHF.

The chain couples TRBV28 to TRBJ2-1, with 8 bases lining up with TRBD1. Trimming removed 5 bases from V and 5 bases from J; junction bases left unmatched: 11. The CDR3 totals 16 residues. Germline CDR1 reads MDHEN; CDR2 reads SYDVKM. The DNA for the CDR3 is TGTGCCAGCAGTCCCCTCGACAGGGGTCTAGACAATGAGCAGTTCTTC. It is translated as CASSPLDRGLDNEQFF.

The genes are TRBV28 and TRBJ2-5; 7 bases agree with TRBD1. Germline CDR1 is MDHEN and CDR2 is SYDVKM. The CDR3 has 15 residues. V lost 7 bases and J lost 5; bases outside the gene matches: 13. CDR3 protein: CASTLTRGRHETQYF. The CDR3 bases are TGTGCCAGCACCCTCACTAGGGGGCGCCATGAGACCCAGTACTTC.

The CDR3 nucleotides are TGTGCCAGCAGCCACTTATCCGGGCGGGGGGGCTCGAATGAGCAGTTCTTC. This encodes CASSHLSGRGGSNEQFF. This chain uses TRBV7-6 with TRBJ2-1; 9 bases map to TRBD2. Trimming took 5 bases from V and 7 from J; bases not matched to a gene: 15. This CDR3 comprises 17 residues. The germline gives CDR1 SGHVS, CDR2 FNYEAQ.

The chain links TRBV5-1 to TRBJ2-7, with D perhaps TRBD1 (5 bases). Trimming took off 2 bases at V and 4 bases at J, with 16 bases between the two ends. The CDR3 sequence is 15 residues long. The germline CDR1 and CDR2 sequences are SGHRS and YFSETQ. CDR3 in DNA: TGCGCCAGCAGCTTTGTGGCAGGGTCTGGGTACGAGCAGTACTTC. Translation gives CASSFVAGSGYEQYF.

The CDR3, as DNA: TGTGCCAGCAGTTTCCTTCGACAGGGAGGTGAAAAACTGTTTTTT. As protein: CASSFLRQGGEKLFF. This chain joins TRBV28 and TRBJ1-4; 7 bases are a match to TRBD1. The germline gives CDR1 MDHEN, CDR2 SYDVKM. This CDR3 has 15 residues. With 3 bases clipped from V and 7 bases from J, the junction kept 8 bases outside the gene matches.

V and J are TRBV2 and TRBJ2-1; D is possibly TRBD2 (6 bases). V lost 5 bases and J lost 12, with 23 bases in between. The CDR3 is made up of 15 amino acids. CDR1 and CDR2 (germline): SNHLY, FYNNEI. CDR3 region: CASSRDSTARFPQFF. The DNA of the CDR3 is TGTGCCAGCAGTCGGGACTCCACGGCGAGGTTTCCGCAGTTCTTC.